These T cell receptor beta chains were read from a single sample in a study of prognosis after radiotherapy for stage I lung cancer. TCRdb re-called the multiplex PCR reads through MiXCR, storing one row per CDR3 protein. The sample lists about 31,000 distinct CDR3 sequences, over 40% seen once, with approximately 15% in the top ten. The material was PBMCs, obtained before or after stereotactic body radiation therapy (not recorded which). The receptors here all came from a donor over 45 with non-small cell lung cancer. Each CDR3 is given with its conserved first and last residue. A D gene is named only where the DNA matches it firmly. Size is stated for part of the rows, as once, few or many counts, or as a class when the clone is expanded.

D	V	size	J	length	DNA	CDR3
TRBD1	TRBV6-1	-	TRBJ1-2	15	TGTGCCAGCAGCCCGGGACAGGGAAGTAACTATGGCTACACCTTC	CASSPGQGSNYGYTF
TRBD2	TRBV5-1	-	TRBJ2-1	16	TGCGCCAGCAGCTCCTCCAGTCTAGCGGGATACAATGAGCAGTTCTTC	CASSSSSLAGYNEQFF
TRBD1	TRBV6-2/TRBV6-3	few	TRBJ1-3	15	TGTGCCAGTCGTGGGGGGGACAGCTCTGGAAACACCATATATTTT	CASRGGDSSGNTIYF
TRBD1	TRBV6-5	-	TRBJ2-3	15	TGTGCCAGCAGTTCTAGGACAGGGTCCAGTGATACGCAGTATTTT	CASSSRTGSSDTQYF
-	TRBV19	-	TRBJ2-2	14	TGTGCCAGTCAGCCAATCCTGAACACCGGGGAGCTGTTTTTT	CASQPILNTGELFF
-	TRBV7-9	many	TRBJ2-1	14	TGTGCCAGCAGCTTAGCTGGATGGTCCGATGAGCAGTTCTTC	CASSLAGWSDEQFF
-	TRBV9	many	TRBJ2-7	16	TGTGCCAGCAGCGTCTCAGAGGGCGGTGGTGTCTACGAGCAGTACTTC	CASSVSEGGGVYEQYF
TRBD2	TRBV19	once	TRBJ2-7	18	TGTGCCAGTAGTATAGACCCACCCGGGAGGGCCTCCTCCTACGAGCAGTACTTC	CASSIDPPGRASSYEQYF
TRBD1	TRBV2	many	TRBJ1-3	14	TGTGCCAGCAGACAGGGGAATTTCGGAAACACCATATATTTT	CASRQGNFGNTIYF
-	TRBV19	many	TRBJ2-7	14	TGTGCCAGTAGTAAGGCGGTGGCCTCCTACGAGCAGTACTTC	CASSKAVASYEQYF
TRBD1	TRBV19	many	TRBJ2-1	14	TGTGCCAGTGGTGGTAGGGACAGGGACAATGAGCAGTTCTTC	CASGGRDRDNEQFF
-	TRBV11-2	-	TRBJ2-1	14	TGTGCCAGCAGCTTAGATGGGAGGCTCAATGAGCAGTTCTTC	CASSLDGRLNEQFF
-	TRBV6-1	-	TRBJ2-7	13	TGTTCCGCCAGCAGTTACGCTGACTACGAGCAGTACTTC	CSASSYADYEQYF
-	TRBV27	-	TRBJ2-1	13	TGTGCCAGCAGGCTTAGAGTCCACAATGAGCAGTTCTTC	CASRLRVHNEQFF
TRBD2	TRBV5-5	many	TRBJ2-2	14	TGTGCCAGCAGCTTGGCTCTAGCGGCCGGGGAGCTGTTTTTT	CASSLALAAGELFF
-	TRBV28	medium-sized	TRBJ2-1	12	TGTGCCAGCACAGGGGTAGTAAATGAGCAGTTCTTC	CASTGVVNEQFF
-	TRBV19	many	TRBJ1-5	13	TGTGCCAGTAGCTGGACCCTAGAGCAGCCCCAGCATTTT	CASSWTLEQPQHF
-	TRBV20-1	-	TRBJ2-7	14	TGCAGTGCTAGAGTCTCGGGGGACCGTGACGAGCAGTACTTC	CSARVSGDRDEQYF
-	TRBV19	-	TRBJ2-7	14	TGTGCCAGTAGTATCGGGGGAGGACCCTACGAGCAGTACTTC	CASSIGGGPYEQYF
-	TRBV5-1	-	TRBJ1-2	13	TGCGCCAGCAGCTTGGCAGGGGACTATGGCTACACCTTC	CASSLAGDYGYTF
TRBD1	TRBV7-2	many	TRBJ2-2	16	TGTGCCAGCAGCCGACAGGGAAGGGGAAACACCGGGGAGCTGTTTTTT	CASSRQGRGNTGELFF
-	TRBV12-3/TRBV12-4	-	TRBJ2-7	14	TGTGCCAGCAGTTTTAGAGGGTGGGCCTACGAGCAGTACTTC	CASSFRGWAYEQYF
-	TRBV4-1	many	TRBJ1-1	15	TGCGCCAGCAGCCAATTTCGCCTTCGGGGGGCTGAAGCTTTCTTT	CASSQFRLRGAEAFF
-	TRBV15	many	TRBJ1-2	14	TGTGCCACCAGCAAGAGGGACGGGGAGTATGGCTACACCTTC	CATSKRDGEYGYTF
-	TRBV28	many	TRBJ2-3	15	TGTGCCAGTCCCCCGGACCACACCCCCACAGATACGCAGTATTTT	CASPPDHTPTDTQYF
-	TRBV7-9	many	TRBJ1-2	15	TGTGCCAGCAGCTTAGGTGGCAGTTTCAGCTATGGCTACACCTTC	CASSLGGSFSYGYTF
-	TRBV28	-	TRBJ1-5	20	TGTGCCAGCAGTTCCCACACACTGACGAACCCCCGTGGCAGCAATCAGCCCCAGCATTTT	CASSSHTLTNPRGSNQPQHF
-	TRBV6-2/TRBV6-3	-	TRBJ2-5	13	TGTGCCAGCAGGCTATCGGGGGTGGAGACCCAGTACTTC	CASRLSGVETQYF
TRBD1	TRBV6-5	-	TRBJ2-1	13	TGTGCCAGCAGTTCTTGGACAGGCAATGAGCAGTTCTTC	CASSSWTGNEQFF
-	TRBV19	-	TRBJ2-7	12	TGTGCCAGTAGTATTCGCCCCTACGAGCAGTACTTC	CASSIRPYEQYF
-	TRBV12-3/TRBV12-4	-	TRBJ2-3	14	TGTGCCAGCAGTTTATTCAGAGGGCGCGGTACGCAGTATTTT	CASSLFRGRGTQYF
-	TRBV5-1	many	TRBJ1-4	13	TGCGCCAGCAGCTTGGGGGAGGCGAGAAAACTGTTTTTT	CASSLGEARKLFF
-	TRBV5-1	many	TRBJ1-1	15	TGCGCCAGCAGCTTTACTACGGGAGAGAACACTGAAGCTTTCTTT	CASSFTTGENTEAFF
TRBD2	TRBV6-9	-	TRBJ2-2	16	TGTGTCAGCATTTACTCCGGGGGGTGGAGGACCGGGGAGCTGTTTTTT	CVSIYSGGWRTGELFF
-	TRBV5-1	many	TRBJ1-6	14	TGCGCCAGCAGCTTGGTGGGGGATAATTCACCCCTCCACTTT	CASSLVGDNSPLHF
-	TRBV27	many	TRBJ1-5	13	TGTGCCAGCAGTCGAAACTGGGATCAGCCCCAGCATTTT	CASSRNWDQPQHF
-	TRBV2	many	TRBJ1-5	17	TGTGCCAGCCGTAAGCTCCCCGGGACCTCTTCTGATCAGCCCCAGCATTTT	CASRKLPGTSSDQPQHF
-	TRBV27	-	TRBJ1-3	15	TGTGCCAGCAGCCGAGGGCCGAGCGAAGGAAACACCATATATTTT	CASSRGPSEGNTIYF
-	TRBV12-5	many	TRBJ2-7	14	TGTGCTAGTGGTCGCCCGACCTCTTCCTACGAGCAGTACTTC	CASGRPTSSYEQYF
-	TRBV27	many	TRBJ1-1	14	TGTGCCAGCAGTCCTGTCGACGGTTACACTGAAGCTTTCTTT	CASSPVDGYTEAFF
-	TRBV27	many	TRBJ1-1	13	TGTGCCAGCAGTTTATTCCGGGGCACTGAAGCTTTCTTT	CASSLFRGTEAFF
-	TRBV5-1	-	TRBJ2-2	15	TGCGCCAGCAGCCCGACCGTTGTTAGTGGCGGGGAGCTGTTTTTT	CASSPTVVSGGELFF
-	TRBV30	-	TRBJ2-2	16	TGTGCCTGGACAACCAAATCGGGGAGGAGGACCGGGGAGCTGTTTTTT	CAWTTKSGRRTGELFF